The 30 T cell receptor beta chains given below trace back to one sample, sequenced in a study of T cells in Graves' hyperthyroidism and ophthalmopathy. Using RNA transcripts as the source, TCR beta CDR3 regions were amplified. In the first-round RT-PCR of the TCR CDR3, the HTBI primer set was used. MiXCR was run by TCRdb on the multiplex PCR reads, yielding one entry per CDR3 protein. The top ten clones hold around 9.3% of a sample with hundreds of thousands of distinct CDR3 sequences, 35% to 40% of them seen once. Sample: blood. Every receptor here comes from a young man with Graves' hyperthyroidism.

The chain couples TRBV7-3 to TRBJ2-5; possibly TRBD1 for D (6 bases). The CDR3 totals 10 residues. CDR1 is SGHTA, CDR2 FQGTGA, per germline. V was pared by 5 bases and J by 10 bases, with 8 bases between. Written as DNA, the CDR3 is TGTGCCAGCAGCCAACAGGGCCAGTACTTC. This gives the protein CASSQQGQYF.

To note about this clonotype: A junction end diverges from the germline sequence, so it may reflect a read error. V is TRBV7-2 and J is TRBJ1-4; possible D gene TRBD1, 5 bases. The CDR3 has 14 amino acids. From germline, CDR1 is SGHTA and CDR2 FQGNSA. The CDR3 loop is CASSFDSPNEKLFF. CDR3 DNA: TGCGCCAGCAGCTTTGACAGCCCGAATGAAAAACTGTTTTTT.

The chain combines TRBV29-1 with TRBJ2-7; 7 bases agree with TRBD1. CDR3 length equals 13 residues. The trim removed 7 bases at V and 2 bases at J, leaving 8 bases unmatched. Germline V gives CDR1 SQVTM, CDR2 ANQGSEA. The CDR3 DNA reads as TGCAGCGCCTTAATCGACAGGGCCTACGAGCAGTACTTC. Its protein is CSALIDRAYEQYF.

The rearrangement joins TRBV7-2 to TRBJ1-1; D unclear. CDR3 length: 10 residues. Germline V gene lookup returns CDR1 SGHTA and CDR2 FQGNSA. V was pared by 3 bases and J by 12 bases, with 8 bases between. Here the CDR3 reads CASSFGGSFF. The CDR3 nucleotides are TGTGCCAGCAGCTTTGGCGGATCTTTCTTT.

This clonotype has at least ten counts. This rearrangement joins TRBV14 to TRBJ1-2; TRBD1 matches 7 bases. V shed 1 base, J shed 3 bases, and the junction held 2 bases outside the gene matches. The germline V gene has CDR1 SGHDN and CDR2 FVKESK. The CDR3 has 14 residues. Here the CDR3 reads CASSQAGGDYGYTF. The CDR3 bases are TGTGCCAGCAGCCAAGCAGGGGGTGACTATGGCTACACCTTC.

The CDR3 DNA is TGTGCCAGCAGCTCGAGCCGGGACCCCTACGAGCAGTACTTC. This gives the protein CASSSSRDPYEQYF. The chain has TRBV13 and TRBJ2-7, with D perhaps matching TRBD1 or TRBD2 (5 bases each). The CDR3 runs to 14 residues. V dropped 4 bases and J dropped 2 bases, with 12 bases sitting between them. In germline, CDR1 is PRHDT, CDR2 FYEKMQ (reference sequence).

The chain has TRBV2 and TRBJ2-5; D might be TRBD2 (5 bases). Germline V gives CDR1 SNHLY, CDR2 FYNNEI. CDR3 size: 12 residues. Trimming cost V 8 bases and J 4 bases, with 11 bases left between them. CDR3 coding DNA: TGTGCCAGCCTTACTAGTCTAGAGACCCAGTACTTC. As protein: CASLTSLETQYF. Together with reference TRBV2 and TRBJ2-5, the CDR3 gives the full variable domain: EPEVTQTPSHQVTQMGQEVILRCVPISNHLYFYWYRQILGQKVEFLVSFYNNEISEKSEIFDDQFSVERPDGSNFTLKIRSTKLEDSAMYFCASLTSLETQYFGPGTRLLVL.

This clonotype was observed at least ten times. The V gene is TRBV7-3, the J gene TRBJ1-6, with D tentatively TRBD1 (5 bases). Trimming shortened V by 2 bases and J by 6 bases, and 11 bases separated the two germline ends. Germline CDR1 is SGHTA and CDR2 is FQGTGA. The CDR3 runs to 15 residues. CDR3 bases: TGTGCCAGCAGCTTATATGACAGCAGTAATTCACCCCTCCACTTT. Protein: CASSLYDSSNSPLHF.

The J gene is TRBJ2-6, the V gene TRBV19; TRBD1 matches at 8 bases. The CDR3 extends over 19 amino acids. The germline gives CDR1 LNHDA, CDR2 SQIVND (reference sequence). V lost 4 bases and J lost 3; bases outside the gene matches: 14. CDR3 DNA: TGTGCCAGTAGTAAACTTGCCGAGACAGGGGATTATGGGGCCAACGTCCTGACTTTC. It codes for CASSKLAETGDYGANVLTF.

This clonotype appeared many times. The genes are TRBV7-2 and TRBJ1-3, with 7 bases aligning to TRBD1. With V trimmed by 5 bases and J by 3 bases, 4 bases remained unmatched. CDR1 and CDR2 (germline): SGHTA, FQGNSA. There are 14 residues in the CDR3. CDR3 amino acids: CASSAQGDGNTIYF. The CDR3 region has the DNA TGTGCCAGCAGCGCCCAGGGGGATGGAAACACCATATATTTT.

Concerning this clonotype: An end of the junction differs from the germline gene, which may be a read error. This rearrangement joins TRBV7-7 to TRBJ1-2, with 10 bases matching TRBD1. From germline, CDR1 is SSHAT and CDR2 FNYEAQ (reference sequence). This CDR3 has 15 amino acids. The CDR3 here is CASSLAGTGVFGYTF. DNA of the CDR3: TGTGCTAGCAGCCTTGCCGGGACAGGGGTATTTGGCTACACCTTC.

The chain has TRBV19 and TRBJ2-7, with TRBD1 matching 11 bases. CDR1 is LNHDA and CDR2 is SQIVND in the germline V gene (reference sequence). V was clipped by 10 bases and J by 2 bases; unmatched bases: 16. The CDR3 length is 17 residues. The CDR3 sequence: CATQGTGGSLRPYEQYF. The CDR3 DNA reads as TGTGCCACTCAGGGGACAGGGGGGTCGCTACGCCCCTACGAGCAGTACTTC.

This chain links TRBV20-1 with TRBJ2-7; D is undetermined. Trimming shortened V by 0 bases and J by 4 bases, and 7 bases separated the two germline ends. This CDR3 contains 12 residues. In germline, CDR1 is DFQATT, CDR2 SNEGSKA (reference sequence). CDR3 sequence reads: CSAREGVYEQYF. CDR3 in DNA: TGCAGTGCTAGAGAAGGAGTGTACGAGCAGTACTTC.

This clonotype was detected ten times or more. The genes are TRBV7-9 and TRBJ1-5; 7 bases are shared with TRBD1. V shed 4 bases and J 5 bases; nucleotides not matched to a gene: 8. The CDR3 loop spans 15 amino acids. The germline V gene has CDR1 SEHNR and CDR2 FQNEAQ (reference sequence). CDR3 nucleotide sequence: TGTGCCAGCAGCTCCGACAGGGTAAAGGATCAGCCCCAGCATTTT. Its translation is CASSSDRVKDQPQHF.

Worth noting for this clonotype: This could be a read error, since a much larger clone is one nucleotide away. This chain connects TRBV14 to TRBJ1-6; TRBD1 matches 8 bases. CDR1 and CDR2 (germline): SGHDN, FVKESK. CDR3 size: 15 residues. CDR3 loop: CACSHRTGRNSPLHF. In DNA, the CDR3 is TGTGCCTGCAGCCACCGGACAGGGAGGAATTCACCCCTCCACTTT.

Note on this clonotype: This may be a read error: a much more frequent sequence differs by one nucleotide. V gene TRBV7-8 combines with J gene TRBJ1-4; D is ambiguous. The CDR3 consists of 15 residues. The V gene lost 1 base and the J gene lost 3 bases, with 9 bases spanning the gap. Germline values: CDR1 SGHVS, CDR2 FQNEAQ. The CDR3 sequence is CASSLVGHPNEKLFF. The CDR3 DNA is TGTGCCAGCAGCTTAGTAGGGCACCCTAATGAAAAACTGTTTTTT.

This clonotype has a count of ten or more. This rearrangement joins TRBV24-1 to TRBJ2-2, with TRBD1 identical over 9 bases. The CDR3 length is 15 residues. Trimming removed 7 bases from V and 4 bases from J; junction bases left unmatched: 6. Germline CDR1 and CDR2: KGHDR and SFDVKD. The CDR3 DNA follows: TGTGCCACCAGCCACAGGGGGCAAGGCACCGGGGAGCTGTTTTTT. This translates into CATSHRGQGTGELFF.

This clonotype was counted a few times. This chain uses TRBV4-1 with TRBJ1-1; D is undetermined. Germline assignment: CDR1 MGHRA and CDR2 YSYEKL. V was shortened by 3 bases and J by 0 bases, with 14 bases between the two germline ends. The CDR3 sequence is 16 residues long. CDR3 in amino acids: CASSQGRESLNTEAFF. The CDR3 DNA reads TGCGCCAGCAGCCAGGGCCGGGAGAGTTTGAACACTGAAGCTTTCTTT.

The gene calls are TRBV10-3 and TRBJ2-7, with 10 positions matching TRBD1. V trimming: 10 bases; J trimming: 3 bases; junction bases outside the gene matches: 6. This CDR3 is built from 13 residues. Germline CDR1 and CDR2: ENHRY and SYGVKD. CDR3 nucleotides: TGTGCCACCGGGACAGGGGATAACTACGAGCAGTACTTC. Protein sequence: CATGTGDNYEQYF.

This clonotype was seen ten or more times. V and J are TRBV5-1 and TRBJ1-1, with 9 bases identical to TRBD1. The J segment lost 3 bases and the V segment lost 4 bases, leaving 7 bases of the junction unmatched. In germline, CDR1 is SGHRS, CDR2 YFSETQ. The CDR3 consists of 15 residues. For the CDR3, the DNA is TGCGCCAGCAGCCCTGGACAGGGGAGGCACACTGAAGCTTTCTTT. It encodes CASSPGQGRHTEAFF. The full variable domain, in which reference TRBV5-1 and TRBJ1-1 provide the parts outside the CDR3, is KAGVTQTPRYLIKTRGQQVTLSCSPISGHRSVSWYQQTPGQGLQFLFEYFSETQRNKGNFPGRFSGRQFSNSRSEMNVSTLELGDSALYLCASSPGQGRHTEAFFGQGTRLTVV.

V is TRBV19 and J is TRBJ1-1, with D perhaps TRBD1 (5 bases). The germline V gene has CDR1 LNHDA and CDR2 SQIVND (reference sequence). This CDR3 spans 13 amino acids. V lost 7 bases to trimming and J lost 0 bases, with 9 bases between them. CDR3 region: CASTGPVNTEAFF. DNA of the CDR3: TGTGCCAGTACGGGGCCGGTGAACACTGAAGCTTTCTTT.

This clonotype has only a few counts. The chain uses TRBV11-2 and TRBJ1-2; TRBD1 is a possible D gene (5 bases). Per germline, CDR1 SGHAT and CDR2 FQNNGV. The V gene lost 4 bases and the J gene lost 3 bases, with 12 bases spanning the gap. This CDR3 contains 14 residues. The CDR3 bases are TGTGCCAGCAGCTCGCCGGGACTGCACTATGGCTACACCTTC. It specifies CASSSPGLHYGYTF.

This clonotype was seen ten or more times. V is TRBV15 and J is TRBJ2-7; 7 bases align to TRBD2. CDR1 and CDR2 from the germline V gene are LNHNV and YYDKDF (reference sequence). The CDR3 has 13 amino acids. Trimming took 6 bases from V and 7 from J; bases not matched to a gene: 9. In nucleotides, the CDR3 is TGTGCCACCAGAGGTAGGACTAGTAGTGAGCAGTACTTC. This codes for CATRGRTSSEQYF.

Many counts were recorded for this clonotype. The chain carries TRBV7-9 and TRBJ1-1; 7 nucleotides align to TRBD1. From germline, CDR1 is SEHNR and CDR2 FQNEAQ (reference sequence). V shed 10 bases and J 6 bases; nucleotides not matched to a gene: 8. The CDR3 sequence is 12 residues long. CDR3 residues: CATTGDLAEAFF. CDR3 nucleotides: TGTGCCACCACAGGGGATCTCGCTGAAGCTTTCTTT. The full variable domain, its missing parts supplied by reference TRBV7-9 and TRBJ1-1, is DTGVSQNPRHKITKRGQNVTFRCDPISEHNRLYWYRQTLGQGPEFLTYFQNEAQLEKSRLLSDRFSAERPKGSFSTLEIQRTEQGDSAMYLCATTGDLAEAFFGQGTRLTVV.

The gene calls are TRBV29-1 and TRBJ1-1; 10 positions agree with TRBD1. Germline CDR1 SQVTM, CDR2 ANQGSEA. The CDR3 has 15 amino acids. Trimming removed 4 bases from V and 7 bases from J; junction bases left unmatched: 12. The CDR3 region is CSVGGSGTGEIEAFF. DNA of the CDR3: TGCAGCGTTGGAGGATCCGGGACAGGGGAAATTGAAGCTTTCTTT.

This chain joins TRBV12-3 or TRBV12-4 and TRBJ2-7; maybe TRBD1 (6 bases). The length of the CDR3 is 16 residues. Trimming took off 5 bases at V and 0 bases at J, with 17 bases between the two ends. The CDR3 coding sequence is TGTGCCAGCAGTACAAATCAGGGGTTCAGCTCCTACGAGCAGTACTTC. It translates to CASSTNQGFSSYEQYF.

Comment on this clonotype: Without the conserved terminal phenylalanine or tryptophan, this CDR3 likely stems from a read error. No DNA is shown, since the ends of the CDR3 on it are uncertain; the CDR3 is the one TCRdb lists. The V and J genes are TRBV20-1 and TRBJ2-7; the table's D call, TRBD2, was not checked against the DNA. The germline gives CDR1 DFQATT, CDR2 SNEGSKA (reference sequence). A total of 8 residues make up the CDR3, ends included. The CDR3 here is CSAILSGN.

The genes are TRBV6-1 and TRBJ2-7, with a weak D call TRBD2 (5 bases). Germline V CDR1 and CDR2: MNHNS, SASEGT. The CDR3 consists of 14 residues. V was pared by 6 bases and J by 2 bases, with 14 bases between. CDR3 in DNA: TGTGCCAGCAGGAGTAGCGAGAATACCTACGAGCAGTACTTC. This encodes CASRSSENTYEQYF.

The J gene is TRBJ1-5, the V gene TRBV19; no clear D gene. V was trimmed by 6 bases and J by 4 bases, leaving 13 bases between them. The CDR3 consists of 14 residues. CDR1 and CDR2 from the germline V gene are LNHDA and SQIVND (reference sequence). CDR3 amino acids: CASSDLEPNQPQHF. The CDR3 DNA reads as TGTGCCAGTAGCGACCTGGAGCCTAATCAGCCCCAGCATTTT.

The sample holds many counts of this clonotype. The rearrangement links TRBV25-1 to TRBJ2-5, with D perhaps matching TRBD1 (6 bases). Trimming shortened V by 7 bases and J by 5 bases, and 29 bases separated the two germline ends. The CDR3 covers 18 residues. Germline CDR1 is MGHDK and CDR2 is SYGVNS. The CDR3 coding sequence is TGTGCCAGCACAGATTCAGGACAGCCCCTTTTCGGCCAGGAGACCCAGTACTTC. It codes for CASTDSGQPLFGQETQYF.